The 10 T cell receptor beta chains in this list originate from one sample, sequenced in a study of multiple sclerosis patients with progressive multifocal leukoencephalopathy. Only in-frame clones appear in the TCRdb table, and some are missing; sequencing was by immunoSEQ multiplex PCR. The data contain some 31,000 clones, approximately 84% of them seen just once; the ten biggest clones take up approximately 3%. Time point given: time of PML onset. This specimen consisted of PBMCs, obtained from a patient treated with natalizumab. The receptors were gathered from a human donor with progressive multifocal leukoencephalopathy.

The genes are TRBV5-6 and TRBJ2-2, with D unresolved. Deletions cut 2 bases from V and 5 bases from J, with 10 bases between. Germline assignment: CDR1 SGHDT and CDR2 YYEEEE. CDR3 length equals 14 residues. The CDR3 nucleotides are TGTGCCAGCAGCTTCGAGTACGGGACCGGGGAGCTGTTTTTT. Residues: CASSFEYGTGELFF.

The J gene is TRBJ2-1, the V gene TRBV4-3, with TRBD2 identical over 11 bases. Germline V gene lookup returns CDR1 LGHNA and CDR2 YSLEER. This CDR3 spans 16 amino acids. V shed 0 bases, J shed 7 bases, and the junction held 5 bases outside the gene matches. The CDR3 nucleotides read TGCGCCAGCAGCCAAGAAGAACTAGCGGGAGCGAATGAGCAGTTCTTC. Its protein product is CASSQEELAGANEQFF.

V is TRBV29-1 and J is TRBJ2-7; D gene unclear. This CDR3 is 13 amino acids long. V lost 4 bases and J lost 7, with 17 bases in between. Germline assignment: CDR1 SQVTM and CDR2 ANQGSEA. The CDR3 region has the DNA TGCAGCGTTGCGAGCCGGAAGGATAGTGAGCAGTACTTC. Its translation: CSVASRKDSEQYF.

The chain uses TRBV15 and TRBJ2-3, with 7 nucleotides matching TRBD2. The V gene's germline CDR1 is LNHNV and CDR2 YYDKDF (reference sequence). V shed 0 bases, J shed 3 bases, and the junction held 6 bases outside the gene matches. The length of the CDR3 is 16 residues. Written as DNA, the CDR3 is TGTGCCACCAGCAGAGAGCGGCAGGGAGGGACAGATACGCAGTATTTT. Translating gives CATSRERQGGTDTQYF.

The CDR3 bases are TGTGCCAGCAGCTTAGCCGGGGACACCGGGGAGCTGTTTTTT. Amino acids: CASSLAGDTGELFF. This sequence joins TRBV7-9 and TRBJ2-2; a weak D match, TRBD2 (5 bases). CDR3 size: 14 residues. With 0 bases removed from V and 3 bases from J, the gap between germline ends came to 5 bases. Germline V gene data show CDR1 as SEHNR and CDR2 as FQNEAQ (reference sequence).

This rearrangement joins TRBV19 to TRBJ1-3; a weak D match, TRBD1 (6 bases). V lost 7 bases and J 4 bases, leaving 17 bases between the germline ends. The CDR3 has 15 amino acids. Germline CDR1 and CDR2: LNHDA and SQIVND (reference sequence). This chain's CDR3 is CASTPAGTSGNTIYF. As DNA, the CDR3 is TGTGCCAGTACCCCCGCCGGGACATCCGGAAACACCATATATTTT.

The V and J genes are TRBV27 and TRBJ2-5; possibly TRBD2 for D (6 bases). Per the germline V gene, CDR1 is MNHEY and CDR2 is SMNVEV (reference sequence). Trimming took 3 bases from V and 5 from J, leaving 16 bases between them. This CDR3 contains 15 residues. The CDR3 bases are TGTGCCAGCAGTTTTTCCCCCGGGAGCTGGGAGACCCAGTACTTC. Residues: CASSFSPGSWETQYF.

The chain recombines TRBV19 with TRBJ2-5, with 10 bases identical to TRBD1. Near its end, the DNA agrees better with TRBJ2-7, so the J call may be wrong. This CDR3 has 15 amino acids. Germline loops: CDR1 LNHDA, CDR2 SQIVND (reference sequence). In nucleotides, the CDR3 is TGTGCCAGTAGTATGGTGGGACAGGGGACCTACGAGCAGTACTTC. It yields the protein CASSMVGQGTYEQYF.

CDR3 in DNA: TGCGCCAGCAGCCAAGAGAGGGGGACAGGGCCTTACTCCTACGAGCAGTACTTC. It yields the protein CASSQERGTGPYSYEQYF. The chain couples TRBV4-3 to TRBJ2-5, with 9 bases that match TRBD1. With the DNA end fitting TRBJ2-7 better, the J assignment may be wrong. The germline CDR1 and CDR2 sequences are LGHNA and YSLEER. The CDR3 has 18 amino acids.

J is TRBJ2-1 and V is TRBV28, with D tentatively TRBD2 (6 bases). CDR1 MDHEN and CDR2 SYDVKM come from the germline V gene. CDR3 length: 16 residues. Trimming pared 8 bases from V and 0 bases from J, leaving 17 bases between. The CDR3 nucleotides are TGTGCCAGCGGGCCCACAAGCGGGCCCTCCTACAATGAGCAGTTCTTC. Protein sequence: CASGPTSGPSYNEQFF.